The rows below give T cell receptor beta chains drawn from one sample of a study of blood T cell repertoires in COVID-19. Profiled with immunoSEQ multiplex PCR; TCRdb holds only in-frame clones, not every one. The repertoire has some 180,000 clones, roughly 76% of them found once; the top ten carry roughly an eighth. The sample comprised peripheral blood. The receptor set was obtained from a woman of 80 years or more with COVID-19, enrolled during active disease. Each CDR3 is given with its conserved first and last residue. A D gene is named only where the DNA matches it firmly. Expanded clones get a size class; other rows say once, few or many, or leave the size out.

D gene	V gene	J gene	clone size	CDR3 protein	CDR3 DNA
TRBD1	TRBV4-3	TRBJ2-7	-	CASSQVGDRGTEQYF	TGCGCCAGCAGCCAAGTAGGGGACAGGGGAACCGAGCAGTACTTC
-	TRBV19	TRBJ1-1	-	CASMGPVQGLAFF	TGTGCCAGTATGGGACCCGTACAGGGCTTAGCTTTCTTT
-	TRBV18	TRBJ1-2	-	CASSPITGSYGYTF	TGTGCCAGCTCACCAATCACAGGATCTTATGGCTACACCTTC
-	TRBV6-5	TRBJ1-1	few	CASSQDVLRGEAFF	TGTGCCAGCAGCCAGGACGTCCTCCGAGGGGAAGCTTTCTTT
TRBD2	TRBV2	TRBJ2-1	-	CASTTRTSVIHEQFF	TGTGCCAGCACTACTAGGACTAGCGTTATACATGAGCAGTTCTTC
TRBD1	TRBV6-6	TRBJ1-2	-	CASSYPGQTNYGYTF	TGTGCCAGCAGTTACCCGGGACAGACCAACTATGGCTACACCTTC
-	TRBV10-3	TRBJ1-3	few	CAIQGGVTTGNTIYF	TGTGCCATCCAGGGAGGGGTAACGACTGGAAACACCATATATTTT
-	TRBV6-6	TRBJ2-1	-	CASTTLPGYNEQFF	TGTGCCAGCACTACCCTTCCGGGGTACAATGAGCAGTTCTTC
TRBD1	TRBV27	TRBJ2-7	-	CASSLLAGQGAYEQYF	TGTGCCAGCAGTTTACTCGCGGGACAGGGGGCCTACGAGCAGTACTTC
-	TRBV6-4	TRBJ1-2	-	CASSPGGNYGYTF	TGTGCCAGCAGTCCGGGGGGGAACTATGGCTACACCTTC
-	TRBV11-3	TRBJ1-3	few	CASSEGTYRSGNTIYF	TGTGCCAGCAGCGAGGGGACATACCGCTCTGGAAACACCATATATTTT
-	TRBV5-4	TRBJ2-1	-	CASSLGGRTDEQFF	TGTGCCAGCAGCTTGGGGGGCAGGACCGATGAGCAGTTCTTC
TRBD2	TRBV2	TRBJ2-3	-	CASSEALGGGTQYF	TGTGCCAGCAGTGAAGCACTCGGGGGGGGAACGCAGTATTTT
TRBD1	TRBV5-5	TRBJ1-2	-	CASGQGAGYGYTF	TGTGCCAGCGGACAGGGGGCAGGCTATGGCTACACCTTC
-	TRBV15	TRBJ1-5	-	CATSRENRYSNQPQHF	TGTGCCACCAGCAGAGAAAACAGATATAGCAATCAGCCCCAGCATTTT
-	TRBV5-1	TRBJ2-7	few	CASSLGGSDEQYF	TGCGCCAGCAGCTTGGGAGGTTCCGACGAGCAGTACTTC
-	TRBV7-6	TRBJ2-7	-	CASSLAGSLATYEQYF	TGTGCCAGCAGCTTAGCGGGGAGTCTAGCGACCTACGAGCAGTACTTC
-	TRBV19	TRBJ2-6	few	CASSKQGPGANVLTF	TGTGCCAGTAGTAAACAGGGTCCCGGGGCCAACGTCCTGACTTTC
-	TRBV28	TRBJ1-1	-	CASSPLRGVGGTEAFF	TGTGCCAGCAGTCCCCTCCGAGGAGTAGGGGGCACTGAAGCTTTCTTT
TRBD1	TRBV11-3	TRBJ1-1	-	CASSLQGDTEAFF	TGTGCCAGCAGCTTACAGGGGGACACTGAAGCTTTCTTT
-	TRBV4-1	TRBJ1-5	-	CASSQDGGSNQPQHF	TGCGCCAGCAGCCAAGATGGAGGGAGCAATCAGCCCCAGCATTTT
-	TRBV2	TRBJ1-2	-	CASSENRAIGYTF	TGTGCCAGCAGTGAGAACAGGGCGATCGGCTACACCTTC
-	TRBV7-9	TRBJ1-6	-	CASSSTGRSPLHF	TGTGCCAGCAGCTCTACAGGGCGTTCACCCCTCCACTTT
-	TRBV12-1	TRBJ1-1	-	CASNTAEAFF	TGTGCCAGCAACACAGCTGAAGCTTTCTTT
TRBD2	TRBV12-3/TRBV12-4	TRBJ2-7	once	CASSFGGYEQYF	TGTGCCAGCAGTTTCGGGGGGTACGAGCAGTACTTC
-	TRBV6-5	TRBJ1-5	-	CASRLTGFNQPQHF	TGTGCCAGCAGGCTGACAGGTTTCAATCAGCCCCAGCATTTT
-	TRBV18	TRBJ1-2	-	CASSSQGWDGYTF	TGTGCCAGCTCATCTCAGGGGTGGGATGGCTACACCTTC
-	TRBV21-1	TRBJ2-5	-	CASSKWAGRYQETQYF	TGTGCCAGCAGCAAATGGGCGGGGCGGTACCAAGAGACCCAGTACTTC
-	TRBV7-2	TRBJ1-3	-	CASSPDGGRNTIYF	TGTGCCAGCAGTCCAGACGGCGGGAGAAACACCATATATTTT
-	TRBV5-1	TRBJ2-3	once	CASSLESASTDTQYF	TGCGCCAGCAGCTTAGAGAGTGCTAGCACAGATACGCAGTATTTT
-	TRBV5-1	TRBJ2-7	-	CASSFRDYEQYF	TGCGCCAGCAGCTTCAGGGACTACGAGCAGTACTTC
TRBD2	TRBV10-3	TRBJ2-7	-	CAISEKRGLTYEQYF	TGTGCCATCAGTGAGAAGCGGGGGCTTACCTACGAGCAGTACTTC
TRBD1	TRBV2	TRBJ1-3	-	CASSERGQMDTIYF	TGTGCCAGCAGTGAAAGGGGGCAGATGGACACCATATATTTT
TRBD2	TRBV6-6	TRBJ2-1	-	CASSYSSGRGNEQFF	TGTGCCAGCAGTTACTCTAGCGGGAGGGGCAATGAGCAGTTCTTC
TRBD2	TRBV7-2	TRBJ2-4	-	CASSLDSGGDIQYF	TGTGCCAGCAGCTTAGATAGCGGGGGGGACATTCAGTACTTC
-	TRBV3-1/TRBV3-2	TRBJ1-6	-	CASSQGRGGGSPLHF	TGTGCCAGCAGCCAAGGGAGGGGCGGTGGTTCACCCCTCCACTTT
-	TRBV29-1	TRBJ1-1	-	CSVPGLPNTEAFF	TGCAGCGTCCCGGGACTCCCGAACACTGAAGCTTTCTTT
-	TRBV7-9	TRBJ2-3	-	CASSLDRGTQYF	TGTGCCAGCAGCTTAGACCGGGGTACGCAGTATTTT
-	TRBV18	TRBJ1-1	-	CASSPFAGYTEAFF	TGTGCCAGCTCACCATTCGCGGGGTACACTGAAGCTTTCTTT
-	TRBV7-2	TRBJ1-6	-	CASSPRGKGNNSPLHF	TGTGCCAGCAGCCCCCGAGGGAAGGGAAACAATTCACCCCTCCACTTT
TRBD1	TRBV12-5	TRBJ2-1	-	CASGLVQGTLKGNEQFF	TGTGCTAGTGGTTTGGTACAGGGGACCCTGAAAGGCAATGAGCAGTTCTTC
-	TRBV29-1	TRBJ2-3	-	CSVEGRATDTQYF	TGCAGCGTTGAGGGCAGGGCTACAGATACGCAGTATTTT
-	TRBV4-1	TRBJ2-3	-	CASSPSRTQKDTQYF	TGCGCCAGCAGCCCCTCGAGGACACAGAAAGATACGCAGTATTTT
-	TRBV28	TRBJ2-4	-	CASSPRGSRAKNIQYF	TGTGCCAGCAGTCCCAGGGGTAGTCGGGCCAAAAACATTCAGTACTTC
TRBD1	TRBV27	TRBJ2-6	-	CASSTTGAGANVLTF	TGTGCCAGCAGTACCACAGGGGCTGGGGCCAACGTCCTGACTTTC
-	TRBV19	TRBJ1-2	-	CASSIGQAANYGYTF	TGTGCCAGTAGTATAGGACAGGCGGCTAACTATGGCTACACCTTC
TRBD1	TRBV6-2/TRBV6-3	TRBJ1-4	-	CASSSALRQGSNEKLFF	TGTGCCAGCAGTTCCGCACTTCGACAGGGTTCCAATGAAAAACTGTTTTTT
TRBD1	TRBV19	TRBJ1-5	-	CASSIPPSTGPMGPQHF	TGTGCCAGTAGTATCCCGCCATCGACAGGGCCGATGGGGCCCCAGCATTTT
TRBD1	TRBV28	TRBJ2-7	few	CASTPQGVSYEQYF	TGTGCCAGCACACCTCAGGGGGTCTCCTACGAGCAGTACTTC